The clone carrying this TCR beta chain was recorded a few times. How the authors handled the data: From reference gene primer amplification, estimates of nucleated cell counts were derived. TCRdb's copy holds only in-frame clones and misses some; the assay was immunoSEQ multiplex PCR. V and J calls and clone size are those listed in that table; D and trimming were worked out from the DNA. The sample shows around 130,000 clones, around 87% of them seen only once. This sample is drawn from a study of blood T cell repertoires in COVID-19. Study-wide background: Samples taken during acute and convalescent COVID-19 were collected in the United States, Italy and Spain. PBMCs, B-cell-depleted T cells, or T cells were the source of the cDNA or gDNA that made up the material.

Germline CDR1 reads KGHSH; CDR2 reads LQKENI. V trimming: 3 bases; J trimming: 2 bases; junction bases outside the gene matches: 5. This CDR3 comprises 15 residues. V gene TRBV18 combines with J gene TRBJ1-2, with 8 positions matching TRBD1. This sequence was found in a woman aged 55-75 years with acute or convalescent COVID-19. The specimen sequenced was peripheral blood. The CDR3 spells CASSPGQGPNYGYTF. The CDR3 coding sequence is TGTGCCAGCTCACCCGGACAGGGCCCCAACTATGGCTACACCTTC.